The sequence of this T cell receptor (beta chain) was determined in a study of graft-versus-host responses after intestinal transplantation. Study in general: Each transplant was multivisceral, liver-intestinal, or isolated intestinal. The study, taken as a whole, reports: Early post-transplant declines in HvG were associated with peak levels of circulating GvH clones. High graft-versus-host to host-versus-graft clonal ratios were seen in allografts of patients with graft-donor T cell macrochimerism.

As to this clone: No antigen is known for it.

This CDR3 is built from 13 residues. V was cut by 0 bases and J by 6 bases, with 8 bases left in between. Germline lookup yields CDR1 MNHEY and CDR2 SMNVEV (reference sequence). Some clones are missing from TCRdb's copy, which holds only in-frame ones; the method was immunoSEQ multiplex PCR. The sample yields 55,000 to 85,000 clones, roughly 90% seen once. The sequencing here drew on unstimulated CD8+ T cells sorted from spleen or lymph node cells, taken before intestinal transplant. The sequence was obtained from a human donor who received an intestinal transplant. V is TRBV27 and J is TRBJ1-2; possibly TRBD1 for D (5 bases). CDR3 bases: TGTGCCAGCAGTTTATCAGGGGTTGATGGCTACACCTTC. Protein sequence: CASSLSGVDGYTF.